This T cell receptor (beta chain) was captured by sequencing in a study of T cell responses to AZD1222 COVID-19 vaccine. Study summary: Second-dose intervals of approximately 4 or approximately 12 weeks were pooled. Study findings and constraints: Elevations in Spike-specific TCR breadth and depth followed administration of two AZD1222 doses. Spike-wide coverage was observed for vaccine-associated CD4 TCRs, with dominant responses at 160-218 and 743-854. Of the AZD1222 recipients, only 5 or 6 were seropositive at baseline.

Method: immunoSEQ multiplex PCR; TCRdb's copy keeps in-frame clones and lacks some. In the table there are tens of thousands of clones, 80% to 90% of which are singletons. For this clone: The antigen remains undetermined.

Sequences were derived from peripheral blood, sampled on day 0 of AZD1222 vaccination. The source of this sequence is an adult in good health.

The CDR3 nucleotides read TGTGCCAGCAGTGACTCCGGGGACTCCTACAATGAGCAGTTCTTC. It codes for CASSDSGDSYNEQFF. This chain uses TRBV6-4 with TRBJ2-1; D may be TRBD2 (5 bases). Germline values: CDR1 MRHNA, CDR2 SNTAGT. The length of the CDR3 is 15 residues. Between the trimmed V and J ends, which lost 0 bases and 0 bases, there was a span of 6 bases.